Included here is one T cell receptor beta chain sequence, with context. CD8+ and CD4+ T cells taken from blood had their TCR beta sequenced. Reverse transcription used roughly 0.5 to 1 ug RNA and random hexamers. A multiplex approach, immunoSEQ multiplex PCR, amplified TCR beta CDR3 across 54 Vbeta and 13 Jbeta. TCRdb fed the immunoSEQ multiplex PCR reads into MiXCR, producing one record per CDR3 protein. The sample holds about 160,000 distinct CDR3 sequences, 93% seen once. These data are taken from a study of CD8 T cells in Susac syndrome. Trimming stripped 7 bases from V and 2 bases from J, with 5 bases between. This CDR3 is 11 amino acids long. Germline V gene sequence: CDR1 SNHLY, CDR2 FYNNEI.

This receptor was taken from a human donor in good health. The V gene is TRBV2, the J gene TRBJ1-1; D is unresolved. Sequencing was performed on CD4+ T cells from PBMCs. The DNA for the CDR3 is TGTGCCAGCACTCCTAACACTGAAGCTTTCTTT. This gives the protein CASTPNTEAFF.